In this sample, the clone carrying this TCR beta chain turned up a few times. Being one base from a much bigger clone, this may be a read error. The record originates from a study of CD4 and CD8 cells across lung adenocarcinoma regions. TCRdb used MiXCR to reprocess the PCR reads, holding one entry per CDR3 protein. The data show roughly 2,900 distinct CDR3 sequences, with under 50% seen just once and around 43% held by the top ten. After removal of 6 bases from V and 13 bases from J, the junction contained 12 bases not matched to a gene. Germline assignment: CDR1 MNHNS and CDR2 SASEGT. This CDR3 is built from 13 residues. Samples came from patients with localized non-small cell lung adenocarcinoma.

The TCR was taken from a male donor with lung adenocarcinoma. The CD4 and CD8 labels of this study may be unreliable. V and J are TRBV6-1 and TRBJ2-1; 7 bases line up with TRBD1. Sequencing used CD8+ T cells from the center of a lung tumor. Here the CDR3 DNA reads TGTGCCAGCAGACCAACAGGGGAAGAGACCCAGTTCTTC. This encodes CASRPTGEETQFF.